These 29 T cell receptor beta chains came from one sample sequenced in a study of shared clonotypes between healthy human individuals. Naive CD8 populations comprised CD45RO-negative cells positively selected for CCR7, excluding terminally differentiated effector memory CD45RA+ cells. This table comes from immunoSEQ multiplex PCR, and its TCRdb copy is limited to in-frame clones, with some not included. Of around 2.1 million clones listed, about 92% are singletons. Sample: naive CD8+ T cells from PBMCs. Receptor source: a man between 18 and 29 years old in good health. Some clones in this sample may be carry-over from other donors' samples.

The rearrangement links TRBV4-1 to TRBJ2-1, with D hard to call. Trimming left V 1 base short and J 6 bases short, with 16 bases between. The CDR3 sequence is 16 residues long. The germline CDR1 and CDR2 sequences are MGHRA and YSYEKL. Here the CDR3 DNA reads TGCGCCAGCAGCCAAGCAACGTCTCCGGCTGCCAATGAGCAGTTCTTC. It is translated as CASSQATSPAANEQFF.

The DNA of the CDR3 is TGCGCCAGCAGCCAATCCTCACTCCGGGACAATTCTAACTATGGCTACACCTTC. Translation: CASSQSSLRDNSNYGYTF. The chain combines TRBV4-1 with TRBJ1-2, with D maybe TRBD1 (6 bases). Per germline, CDR1 MGHRA and CDR2 YSYEKL. Trimming pared 2 bases from V and 0 bases from J, leaving 19 bases between. The CDR3 consists of 18 residues.

The chain links TRBV6-1 to TRBJ2-7; D not certain. The CDR3 loop spans 12 amino acids. The V end was cut by 2 bases, the J end by 5 bases, with 7 bases between. Germline V lookup: CDR1 MNHNS, CDR2 SASEGT. As DNA, the CDR3 is TGTGCCAGCAGTGAACCGGGCCACGAGCAGTACTTC. The encoded protein is CASSEPGHEQYF.

The chain recombines TRBV10-2 with TRBJ2-7; TRBD1 aligns across 7 bases. Germline V gene sequence: CDR1 WSHSY, CDR2 SAAADI. The CDR3 is 13 amino acids. V lost 3 bases, J lost 4 bases, and 3 bases stayed unmatched. As DNA, the CDR3 is TGCGCCAGCAGTGAACGGGACAGTTACGAGCAGTACTTC. Translated, it gives CASSERDSYEQYF.

The chain links TRBV6-5 to TRBJ1-2; 8 nucleotides line up with TRBD1. Germline values: CDR1 MNHEY, CDR2 SVGAGI. The CDR3 consists of 15 residues. V trimming: 5 bases; J trimming: 5 bases; junction bases outside the gene matches: 10. The CDR3 here is CASSNRQGHPYGYTF. The CDR3 nucleotides are TGTGCCAGCAGTAACCGACAGGGGCACCCTTATGGCTACACCTTC.

The V gene is TRBV9, the J gene TRBJ2-7, with 9 positions matching TRBD2. Unmatched junction bases numbered 1, after V lost 0 bases and J lost 3 bases. Per germline, CDR1 SGDLS and CDR2 YYNGEE. CDR3 length: 14 amino acids. The CDR3 loop reads CASSVETSGYEQYF. CDR3 nucleotide sequence: TGTGCCAGCAGCGTAGAGACTAGCGGCTACGAGCAGTACTTC.

The V call is TRBV2, the J call TRBJ2-3; D ambiguous. The germline CDR1 and CDR2 sequences are SNHLY and FYNNEI. The ends were cut back, 6 bases at V and 5 bases at J, with 15 bases in the middle. The CDR3 has 14 amino acids. CDR3 nucleotides: TGTGCCAGCAGAGAAAGCTACGTGAGAGATACGCAGTATTTT. Translating it yields CASRESYVRDTQYF.

Details on this clone: The sample has other DNA sequences that encode this CDR3 too. V gene TRBV25-1 combines with J gene TRBJ1-1; D gene ambiguous. The V gene's germline CDR1 is MGHDK and CDR2 SYGVNS. This CDR3 has 12 residues. V was cut by 2 bases and J by 4 bases, with 5 bases left in between. Written as DNA, the CDR3 is TGTGCCAGCAGTGAAGGTTTCACTGAAGCTTTCTTT. Its protein product is CASSEGFTEAFF.

The chain combines TRBV10-3 with TRBJ1-4, with D possibly matching TRBD1 (6 bases). The CDR3 is 15 amino acids. Per germline, CDR1 ENHRY and CDR2 SYGVKD. V was shortened by 2 bases and J by 6 bases, with 13 bases between the two germline ends. The chain's CDR3 is CAISERGNVYEKLFF. The CDR3 DNA reads as TGTGCCATCAGTGAGAGGGGGAATGTCTATGAAAAACTGTTTTTT.

J is TRBJ1-4 and V is TRBV28, with D hard to call. Trimming took off 4 bases at V and 5 bases at J, with 17 bases between the two ends. The V gene's germline CDR1 is MDHEN and CDR2 SYDVKM. The CDR3 runs to 16 residues. CDR3 region: CASSSIRRSLNEKLFF. The DNA of the CDR3 is TGTGCCAGCAGTTCAATTAGACGGTCCCTCAATGAAAAACTGTTTTTT.

The CDR3 protein is CAWGSGNEQFF. The CDR3 nucleotides are TGTGCCTGGGGTAGCGGGAATGAGCAGTTCTTC. The genes are TRBV30 and TRBJ2-1; 7 nucleotides align to TRBD2. J lost 7 bases, V lost 5 bases, and 2 bases had no gene match. This CDR3 spans 11 amino acids. Germline CDR1 reads GTSNPN; CDR2 reads SVGIG (reference sequence).

Comment on this clone: Within the sample, other DNA sequences also encode this same CDR3. The chain recombines TRBV19 with TRBJ2-7; TRBD2 matches 8 bases. CDR1 and CDR2 from the germline V gene are LNHDA and SQIVND (reference sequence). Trimming at V came to 3 bases and at J to 2 bases, leaving 3 bases not matched to a gene. The CDR3 has 14 amino acids. Here the CDR3 reads CASSIIAGTYEQYF. CDR3 DNA sequence: TGTGCCAGTAGTATCATAGCGGGGACCTACGAGCAGTACTTC. The full variable domain, with the rest looked up from reference TRBV19 and TRBJ2-7, is DGGITQSPKYLFRKEGQNVTLSCEQNLNHDAMYWYRQDPGQGLRLIYYSQIVNDFQKGDIAEGYSVSREKKESFPLTVTSAQKNPTAFYLCASSIIAGTYEQYFGPGTRLTVT.

The rearrangement links TRBV6-1 to TRBJ1-2; perhaps TRBD1 as D (5 bases). The CDR3 contains 15 residues. Germline assignment: CDR1 MNHNS and CDR2 SASEGT. V was trimmed by 2 bases and J by 5 bases, leaving 15 bases between them. The CDR3 nucleotides are TGTGCCAGCAGTGAAAGGCAGGGCTCTAGGTATGGCTACACCTTC. It yields the protein CASSERQGSRYGYTF.

This clone was found once. The V gene is TRBV7-2, the J gene TRBJ2-5, with 13 bases identical to TRBD2. Germline V gene sequence: CDR1 SGHTA, CDR2 FQGNSA. The trim removed 0 bases at V and 2 bases at J, leaving 6 bases unmatched. The CDR3 runs to 18 residues. CDR3 sequence: CASSLAGGLAGLQETQYF. In DNA form, the CDR3 reads TGTGCCAGCAGCTTAGCGGGGGGACTAGCGGGACTTCAAGAGACCCAGTACTTC.

V and J are TRBV7-6 and TRBJ1-5, with a tentative D call TRBD1 (6 bases). Germline CDR1 and CDR2: SGHVS and FNYEAQ. V lost 5 bases and J 0 bases, leaving 17 bases between the germline ends. The CDR3 contains 17 residues. The CDR3 DNA sequence: TGTGCCAGCAGCCCTGGTTTGGGGGCGCTTAGCAATCAGCCCCAGCATTTT. Residues: CASSPGLGALSNQPQHF.

The V call is TRBV10-3, the J call TRBJ2-1; perhaps TRBD2 as D (7 bases). CDR3 length: 16 amino acids. V lost 0 bases and J lost 9, with 18 bases in between. Germline CDR1 is ENHRY and CDR2 is SYGVKD. The CDR3 spells CAISESGAGVQVEQFF. The CDR3 region has the DNA TGTGCCATCAGTGAGTCGGGGGCGGGAGTGCAGGTTGAGCAGTTCTTC.

This clone showed up just a few times. Within the sample, other DNA sequences also encode this same CDR3. The chain recombines TRBV27 with TRBJ2-7; 9 bases fit TRBD2. Germline trimming cut 2 bases from V and 3 bases from J; bases unmatched to any gene: 2. CDR1 and CDR2 (germline): MNHEY, SMNVEV (reference sequence). CDR3 size: 14 residues. Written as DNA, the CDR3 is TGTGCCAGCAGTTTAGCGGGAGGGAACTACGAGCAGTACTTC. Amino acid sequence: CASSLAGGNYEQYF.

The V call is TRBV2, the J call TRBJ2-5; 7 nucleotides align to TRBD2. Germline trimming cut 6 bases from V and 2 bases from J; bases unmatched to any gene: 9. Germline-derived CDR1 and CDR2 are SNHLY and FYNNEI. The CDR3 has 15 amino acids. The CDR3 region has the DNA TGTGCCAGCAGGGGGTTAACTAGCGCTCAAGAGACCCAGTACTTC. It encodes CASRGLTSAQETQYF. The whole variable domain, remainder taken from reference TRBV2 and TRBJ2-5, is EPEVTQTPSHQVTQMGQEVILRCVPISNHLYFYWYRQILGQKVEFLVSFYNNEISEKSEIFDDQFSVERPDGSNFTLKIRSTKLEDSAMYFCASRGLTSAQETQYFGPGTRLLVL.

The chain combines TRBV29-1 with TRBJ2-7; TRBD1 is a possible D gene (5 bases). CDR3 length equals 11 residues. In germline, CDR1 is SQVTM, CDR2 ANQGSEA. Between the trimmed V and J ends, which lost 7 bases and 2 bases, there was a span of 9 bases. The chain's CDR3 is CSATTAYEQYF. CDR3 bases: TGCAGCGCTACGACAGCCTACGAGCAGTACTTC.

This sequence joins TRBV5-4 and TRBJ2-7, with TRBD2 matching over 9 bases. Germline values: CDR1 SGHNT, CDR2 YYREEE (reference sequence). The CDR3 has 16 residues. The ends lost 4 bases at V and 9 bases at J; junction bases unmatched: 17. Written as DNA, the CDR3 is TGTGCCAGCAGCGCTACCACGGGATTAGCGGGAGTTGCGCAGTACTTC. The encoded protein is CASSATTGLAGVAQYF.

The sample holds a few counts of this clone. V and J are TRBV2 and TRBJ1-1, with D possibly TRBD1 on 6 matching bases. The CDR3 runs 15 residues. From germline, CDR1 is SNHLY and CDR2 FYNNEI. Trimming took off 0 bases at V and 4 bases at J, with 12 bases between the two ends. The CDR3: CASSEAYGTSTEAFF. For the CDR3, the DNA is TGTGCCAGCAGTGAAGCGTACGGGACAAGCACTGAAGCTTTCTTT.

The chain couples TRBV7-9 to TRBJ2-5; a possible D gene is TRBD1 (5 bases). The CDR3 length is 16 residues. Germline lookup yields CDR1 SEHNR and CDR2 FQNEAQ (reference sequence). Trimming took 0 bases from V and 1 from J, leaving 12 bases between them. CDR3 DNA: TGTGCCAGCAGCTTAGCCCCCCAGGGAACCCAAGAGACCCAGTACTTC. It yields the protein CASSLAPQGTQETQYF. Supplemented by reference TRBV7-9 and TRBJ2-5, the full variable domain reads DTGVSQNPRHKITKRGQNVTFRCDPISEHNRLYWYRQTLGQGPEFLTYFQNEAQLEKSRLLSDRFSAERPKGSFSTLEIQRTEQGDSAMYLCASSLAPQGTQETQYFGPGTRLLVL.

V and J are TRBV9 and TRBJ2-1; TRBD2 is a possible D gene (6 bases). Trimming stripped 2 bases from V and 8 bases from J, with 14 bases between. Germline CDR1 reads SGDLS; CDR2 reads YYNGEE. The CDR3 runs to 14 residues. The CDR3 is CASSVEGTRDEQFF. The CDR3 DNA is TGTGCCAGCAGCGTGGAGGGAACCAGGGATGAGCAGTTCTTC.

The V call is TRBV2, the J call TRBJ1-1; maybe TRBD1 (6 bases). Germline loops: CDR1 SNHLY, CDR2 FYNNEI. The CDR3 is 13 residues long. The V and J ends lost 1 base and 7 bases respectively, with 10 bases between them. The CDR3 bases are TGTGCCAGCAGTGAAGACAGGGCTAATGAAGCTTTCTTT. As protein: CASSEDRANEAFF. The whole variable domain, remainder taken from reference TRBV2 and TRBJ1-1, is EPEVTQTPSHQVTQMGQEVILRCVPISNHLYFYWYRQILGQKVEFLVSFYNNEISEKSEIFDDQFSVERPDGSNFTLKIRSTKLEDSAMYFCASSEDRANEAFFGQGTRLTVV.

This chain joins TRBV29-1 and TRBJ2-1, with 8 bases matching TRBD2. Per germline, CDR1 SQVTM and CDR2 ANQGSEA. The J segment lost 0 bases and the V segment lost 5 bases, leaving 3 bases of the junction unmatched. CDR3 length: 14 amino acids. The CDR3 protein is CSVLGGVSYNEQFF. Written as DNA, the CDR3 is TGCAGCGTTCTCGGGGGGGTCTCCTACAATGAGCAGTTCTTC.

The rearrangement uses TRBV7-9 and TRBJ1-1; D is unresolved. Trimming removed 2 bases from V and 5 bases from J, with 9 bases in between. The germline gives CDR1 SEHNR, CDR2 FQNEAQ (reference sequence). The CDR3 contains 13 residues. The CDR3 spells CASSLFPETEAFF. The CDR3 DNA sequence: TGTGCCAGCAGCTTATTCCCGGAAACTGAAGCTTTCTTT.

There are a few counts of this clone. The rearrangement uses TRBV11-2 and TRBJ1-5; no definite D call. The CDR3 is made up of 13 amino acids. CDR1 and CDR2 (germline): SGHAT, FQNNGV. V shed 5 bases and J shed 6 bases, with 11 bases lying between them. CDR3 nucleotides: TGTGCCAGCAGCCCCGGGGAGGCTCAGCCCCAGCATTTT. Translating it yields CASSPGEAQPQHF.

V and J are TRBV21-1 and TRBJ2-6; TRBD1 is the table's D call and was not checked against the DNA. TRBV21-1 is classified as a pseudogene. The CDR3 loop spans 19 amino acids. CDR3 residues: CASSKGPGQGRRGANVLTF. CDR3 nucleotides: TGTGCCAGCAGCAAAGGCCCGGGACAGGGGAGGCGAGGGGCCAACGTCCTGACTTTC.

V gene TRBV6-1 combines with J gene TRBJ2-1, with 12 bases identical to TRBD2. CDR3 length: 16 residues. CDR1 MNHNS and CDR2 SASEGT come from the germline V gene. The V and J ends lost 4 bases and 4 bases, in that order; junction bases with no gene match: 5. This CDR3 is CASSVWTSGNYNEQFF. For the CDR3, the DNA is TGTGCCAGCAGTGTCTGGACTAGCGGGAATTACAATGAGCAGTTCTTC.